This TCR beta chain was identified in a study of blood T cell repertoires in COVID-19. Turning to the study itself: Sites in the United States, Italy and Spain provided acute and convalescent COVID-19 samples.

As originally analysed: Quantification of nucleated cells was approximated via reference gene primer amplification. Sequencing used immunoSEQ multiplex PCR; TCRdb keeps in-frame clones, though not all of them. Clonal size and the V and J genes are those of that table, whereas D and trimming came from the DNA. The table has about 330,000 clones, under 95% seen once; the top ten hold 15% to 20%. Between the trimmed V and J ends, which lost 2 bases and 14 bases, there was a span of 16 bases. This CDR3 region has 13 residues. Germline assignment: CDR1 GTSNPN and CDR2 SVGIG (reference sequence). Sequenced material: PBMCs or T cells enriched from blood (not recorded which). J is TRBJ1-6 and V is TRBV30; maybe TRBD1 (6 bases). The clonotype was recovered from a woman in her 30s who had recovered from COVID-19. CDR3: CAWSTQGMGTLHF. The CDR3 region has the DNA TGTGCCTGGAGTACACAGGGAATGGGGACCCTCCACTTT.